The 30 T cell receptor beta chains reported below all come from one sample, sequenced in a study of blood T cell repertoires in COVID-19. TCRdb's copy holds only in-frame clones and misses some; the assay was immunoSEQ multiplex PCR. This table holds 200,000 or so clones, about 80% found once. Sequencing was carried out using PBMCs or T cells enriched from blood (not recorded which). These receptors came from a middle-aged man who had recovered from COVID-19.

A few counts support this clone. The chain recombines TRBV6-5 with TRBJ1-2, with D possibly TRBD1 on 6 matching bases. The CDR3 is 14 residues long. Trimming took 6 bases from V and 1 from J, leaving 12 bases between them. The germline V gene has CDR1 MNHEY and CDR2 SVGAGI. In DNA form, the CDR3 reads TGTGCCAGCAGACCCGGACAGTTTAACTATGGCTACACCTTC. Encoded protein: CASRPGQFNYGYTF.

The chain has TRBV19 and TRBJ1-1, with TRBD1 matching over 9 bases. The CDR3 runs to 15 residues. CDR1 LNHDA and CDR2 SQIVND come from the germline V gene (reference sequence). The V and J ends lost 3 bases and 4 bases, in that order; junction bases with no gene match: 6. CDR3 bases: TGTGCCAGTAGTATTGGGCGACAGGGGGGCACTGAAGCTTTCTTT. This sequence encodes CASSIGRQGGTEAFF. Filled out from reference TRBV19 and TRBJ1-1, the complete variable domain reads DGGITQSPKYLFRKEGQNVTLSCEQNLNHDAMYWYRQDPGQGLRLIYYSQIVNDFQKGDIAEGYSVSREKKESFPLTVTSAQKNPTAFYLCASSIGRQGGTEAFFGQGTRLTVV.

A note on this clone: At the DNA level, this CDR3 is encoded by other sequences in the same sample as well. V and J are TRBV30 and TRBJ1-1; D possibly corresponds to TRBD1 (5 bases). Germline CDR1 and CDR2: GTSNPN and SVGIG (reference sequence). The V end lost 2 bases, the J end lost 4 bases, and 11 bases lay between the germline ends. The CDR3 is 13 residues long. CDR3 nucleotides: TGTGCCTGGAGTCTCGATAGGGGCACTGAAGCTTTCTTT. This codes for CAWSLDRGTEAFF.

The table lists this clone with a few counts. V and J are TRBV9 and TRBJ2-7, with D tentatively TRBD2 (6 bases). The CDR3 length is 15 residues. Germline V gives CDR1 SGDLS, CDR2 YYNGEE. The V end lost 3 bases, the J end lost 6 bases, and 19 bases lay between the germline ends. In DNA form, the CDR3 reads TGTGCCAGCAGCGCGGGACTCTCTCCGGTGGCCGAGCAGTACTTC. It yields the protein CASSAGLSPVAEQYF.

This chain links TRBV5-4 with TRBJ1-5; D may be TRBD1 (5 bases). The length of the CDR3 is 13 residues. Germline CDR1 and CDR2: SGHNT and YYREEE (reference sequence). V was pared by 4 bases and J by 7 bases, with 12 bases between. This chain's CDR3 is CASSEERQQPQHF. For the CDR3, the DNA is TGTGCCAGCAGCGAGGAACGACAGCAGCCCCAGCATTTT.

This chain links TRBV10-1 with TRBJ1-1; D is unresolved. The germline CDR1 and CDR2 sequences are WNHNN and SYGVQD (reference sequence). The CDR3 sequence is 13 residues long. Trimming removed 4 bases from V and 1 base from J, with 7 bases in between. The chain's CDR3 is CASSGATNTEAFF. The CDR3 bases are TGCGCCAGCAGTGGAGCGACGAACACTGAAGCTTTCTTT.

This chain joins TRBV18 and TRBJ2-5; 11 bases agree with TRBD2. The CDR3 spans 17 residues. V dropped 6 bases and J dropped 5; count of bases not matched to a gene: 14. Germline V gene lookup returns CDR1 KGHSH and CDR2 LQKENI. The DNA for the CDR3 is TGTGCCAGCTCTCGACCTCCTAGCGGGGGGCCCCGGGAGACCCAGTACTTC. This encodes CASSRPPSGGPRETQYF.

The chain is built from TRBV19 and TRBJ2-1, with D perhaps TRBD2 (5 bases). The germline V gene has CDR1 LNHDA and CDR2 SQIVND (reference sequence). Trimming removed 6 bases at V and 0 bases at J, with 9 bases between. CDR3 size: 14 residues. CDR3 residues: CASRWGDSYNEQFF. In nucleotides, the CDR3 is TGTGCCAGTAGGTGGGGAGACTCCTACAATGAGCAGTTCTTC.

This chain links TRBV5-1 with TRBJ2-2; possible D gene TRBD1, 6 bases. The length of the CDR3 is 12 residues. Germline CDR1 SGHRS, CDR2 YFSETQ. The V end was cut by 8 bases, the J end by 5 bases, with 10 bases between. The CDR3 bases are TGCGCCAGTGTGGGGGCAACCGGGGAGCTGTTTTTT. It is translated as CASVGATGELFF.

The chain combines TRBV5-1 with TRBJ1-2; D may be TRBD1 (6 bases). This CDR3 contains 15 residues. The germline V gene encodes CDR1 SGHRS and CDR2 YFSETQ. Trimming removed 4 bases at V and 0 bases at J, with 13 bases between. The CDR3 region has the DNA TGCGCCAGCAGCAAGGGGGACGGAGCTAACTATGGCTACACCTTC. As protein: CASSKGDGANYGYTF.

J is TRBJ1-5 and V is TRBV5-1, with 7 bases identical to TRBD1. The CDR3 sequence is 13 residues long. Trimming took 4 bases from V and 4 from J; bases not matched to a gene: 2. Germline assignment: CDR1 SGHRS and CDR2 YFSETQ. CDR3 residues: CASSRQGNQPQHF. CDR3 nucleotide sequence: TGCGCCAGCAGCCGACAGGGAAATCAGCCCCAGCATTTT. The full variable domain, completed using reference TRBV5-1 and TRBJ1-5, is KAGVTQTPRYLIKTRGQQVTLSCSPISGHRSVSWYQQTPGQGLQFLFEYFSETQRNKGNFPGRFSGRQFSNSRSEMNVSTLELGDSALYLCASSRQGNQPQHFGDGTRLSIL.

This chain links TRBV5-6 with TRBJ2-2; no clear D gene. CDR1 and CDR2 from the germline V gene are SGHDT and YYEEEE. With 1 base removed from V and 1 base from J, the gap between germline ends came to 5 bases. This CDR3 comprises 14 residues. The CDR3 spells CASSLNLNTGELFF. In DNA, the CDR3 is TGTGCCAGCAGCTTGAATCTGAACACCGGGGAGCTGTTTTTT.

The rearrangement uses TRBV25-1 and TRBJ2-1; TRBD1 aligns across 10 bases. The CDR3 totals 15 residues. CDR1 is MGHDK and CDR2 is SYGVNS in the germline V gene. V dropped 8 bases and J dropped 4; count of bases not matched to a gene: 8. The CDR3 coding sequence is TGTGCCAGCGGAACCGGGACAGGGGTATACAATGAGCAGTTCTTC. This encodes CASGTGTGVYNEQFF.

The V and J genes are TRBV9 and TRBJ1-2; unclear D gene. This CDR3 is 13 amino acids long. V lost 4 bases, J lost 7 bases, and 14 bases lay in between. Germline assignment: CDR1 SGDLS and CDR2 YYNGEE. The CDR3 loop is CASSFGPGSGYTF. CDR3 sequence (DNA): TGTGCCAGCAGCTTCGGACCGGGGAGTGGCTACACCTTC.

The chain combines TRBV28 with TRBJ1-5; 7 bases map to TRBD1. V trimming: 3 bases; J trimming: 4 bases; junction bases outside the gene matches: 6. The length of the CDR3 is 15 residues. Germline V CDR1 and CDR2: MDHEN, SYDVKM. The CDR3 DNA is TGTGCCAGCAGTTTTGGGTCAGGGGGGAATCAGCCCCAGCATTTT. The encoded protein is CASSFGSGGNQPQHF. Variable domain in full (rest from reference TRBV28 and TRBJ1-5): DVKVTQSSRYLVKRTGEKVFLECVQDMDHENMFWYRQDPGLGLRLIYFSYDVKMKEKGDIPEGYSVSREKKERFSLILESASTNQTSMYLCASSFGSGGNQPQHFGDGTRLSIL.

Worth noting for this clone: One end of the junction fails to match germline, which may point to a read error. V is TRBV6-6 and J is TRBJ1-5; tentatively, D is TRBD1 (5 bases). The CDR3 sequence is 14 residues long. Per germline, CDR1 MNHNY and CDR2 SVGAGI (reference sequence). Here the CDR3 reads CASSDSGTYQPQHF. The CDR3, as DNA: TGTGCCAGCAGTGACTCCGGGACTTATCAGCCCCAGCATTTT.

The chain couples TRBV5-6 to TRBJ1-5; perhaps TRBD1 as D (6 bases). CDR3 size: 15 residues. Trimming shortened V by 3 bases and J by 7 bases, and 17 bases separated the two germline ends. Germline values: CDR1 SGHDT, CDR2 YYEEEE. CDR3 region: CASSSQGLNWQPQHF. CDR3 nucleotides: TGTGCCAGCAGCTCACAGGGATTAAATTGGCAGCCCCAGCATTTT.

The chain couples TRBV27 to TRBJ1-2; tentatively, D is TRBD1 (6 bases). V gave up 0 bases and J gave up 8 bases, with 19 bases separating them. The CDR3 has 16 residues. Per germline, CDR1 MNHEY and CDR2 SMNVEV (reference sequence). The CDR3 DNA reads as TGTGCCAGCAGTTTATCGCCCCTTACAGGGACGGGGGGCTACACCTTC. This codes for CASSLSPLTGTGGYTF.

V and J are TRBV21-1 and TRBJ1-1; the table's D call TRBD1 went unverified against the DNA. TRBV21-1 represents a pseudogene. The CDR3 totals 20 residues. The CDR3 loop reads CASDTGDRGRHNLLHTEAFF. The CDR3 DNA reads TGTGCCAGCGACACTGGGGACAGGGGTCGCCACAACCTCTTGCACACTGAAGCTTTCTTT.

V usage is TRBV5-6 and J usage is TRBJ2-7; 13 bases map to TRBD2. With V trimmed by 0 bases and J by 3 bases, 3 bases remained unmatched. Germline V gene sequence: CDR1 SGHDT, CDR2 YYEEEE. There are 16 residues in the CDR3. CDR3 coding DNA: TGTGCCAGCAGCTTGGTGGGACTAGCGGGGCACTACGAGCAGTACTTC. As protein: CASSLVGLAGHYEQYF. Full variable domain (remainder filled in from reference TRBV5-6 and TRBJ2-7): DAGVTQSPTHLIKTRGQQVTLRCSPKSGHDTVSWYQQALGQGPQFIFQYYEEEERQRGNFPDRFSGHQFPNYSSELNVNALLLGDSALYLCASSLVGLAGHYEQYFGPGTRLTVT.

The rearrangement uses TRBV4-3 and TRBJ1-2; 12 nucleotides line up with TRBD1. This CDR3 region has 16 residues. V shed 6 bases, J shed 4 bases, and the junction held 9 bases outside the gene matches. CDR1 and CDR2 from the germline V gene are LGHNA and YSLEER. The CDR3 region has the DNA TGCGCCAGCAGACCTGATGGGACAGGGGGCGCCTATGGCTACACCTTC. This gives the protein CASRPDGTGGAYGYTF.

V gene TRBV9 combines with J gene TRBJ2-1; 10 bases match TRBD1. The junction had 5 bases not matched to a gene; V was cut back by 2 bases and J by 3 bases. CDR1 and CDR2 from the germline V gene are SGDLS and YYNGEE. This CDR3 has 16 residues. This chain's CDR3 is CASSVSRTGGYNEQFF. CDR3 DNA: TGTGCCAGCAGCGTTTCTAGGACAGGGGGCTACAATGAGCAGTTCTTC.

The chain couples TRBV7-9 to TRBJ1-6; tentatively, D is TRBD1 (5 bases). The germline CDR1 and CDR2 sequences are SEHNR and FQNEAQ (reference sequence). The CDR3 length is 14 residues. Trimming stripped 11 bases from V and 7 bases from J, with 18 bases between. CDR3 protein: CALTRGGENSPLHF. CDR3 nucleotides: TGTGCCCTCACCCGGGGGGGAGAGAATTCACCCCTCCACTTT.

V and J are TRBV9 and TRBJ1-6; 11 nucleotides match TRBD1. Germline V gives CDR1 SGDLS, CDR2 YYNGEE. V shed 3 bases, J shed 9 bases, and the junction held 5 bases outside the gene matches. This CDR3 has 15 amino acids. In DNA, the CDR3 is TGTGCCAGCAGCGCCCGGGACAGGGGGGCTTCACCCCTCCACTTT. It yields the protein CASSARDRGASPLHF.

This chain joins TRBV6-2 or TRBV6-3 and TRBJ1-2; D unresolved. The germline gives CDR1 MNHEY, CDR2 SVGEGT. Trimming took off 1 base at V and 0 bases at J, with 12 bases between the two ends. The CDR3 sequence is 16 residues long. The CDR3 DNA reads TGTGCCAGCAGTTACTACCCAGGCAGAACTAACTATGGCTACACCTTC. This codes for CASSYYPGRTNYGYTF.

The chain joins TRBV19 to TRBJ1-5; no reliable D call. Trimming took 5 bases from V and 3 from J, leaving 14 bases between them. CDR1 and CDR2 (germline): LNHDA, SQIVND (reference sequence). The CDR3 is 15 amino acids. CDR3: CASSLSGITNQPQHF. The CDR3 DNA reads as TGTGCCAGTAGTTTAAGCGGGATAACCAATCAGCCCCAGCATTTT.

This clone has only a few counts. J is TRBJ2-1 and V is TRBV7-6; possibly TRBD1 for D (6 bases). This CDR3 is built from 15 residues. Per germline, CDR1 SGHVS and CDR2 FNYEAQ. Deletions cut 3 bases from V and 1 base from J, with 10 bases between. DNA for the CDR3: TGTGCCAGCAGCTTGGCAGGGGAGTCCTACAATGAGCAGTTCTTC. Amino acid sequence: CASSLAGESYNEQFF.

This clone was counted only a few times. V usage is TRBV11-3 and J usage is TRBJ1-5; D gene unclear. The length of the CDR3 is 16 residues. From germline, CDR1 is SGHNT and CDR2 YENEEA. Trimming stripped 2 bases from V and 6 bases from J, with 17 bases between. The CDR3 region is CASSLTGLPGGQPQHF. The CDR3 coding sequence is TGTGCCAGCAGCTTAACTGGACTCCCAGGAGGTCAGCCCCAGCATTTT.

The count of this clone is one. The chain couples TRBV4-2 to TRBJ1-5; D perhaps matches TRBD1 (5 bases). CDR1 LGHNA and CDR2 YNFKEQ come from the germline V gene. Deletions cut 0 bases from V and 7 bases from J, with 13 bases between. The CDR3 extends over 15 amino acids. CDR3 region: CASSQDKWGVQPQHF. CDR3 DNA: TGTGCCAGCAGCCAAGATAAATGGGGGGTCCAGCCCCAGCATTTT.

The chain recombines TRBV5-1 with TRBJ2-2; D might be TRBD2 (6 bases). Germline CDR1 reads SGHRS; CDR2 reads YFSETQ. This CDR3 has 14 amino acids. Between the trimmed V and J ends, which lost 7 bases and 1 base, there was a span of 11 bases. CDR3 loop: CASGGALNTGELFF. The CDR3 DNA is TGCGCCAGCGGCGGGGCACTGAACACCGGGGAGCTGTTTTTT. Drawing the rest from reference TRBV5-1 and TRBJ2-2, the complete variable domain is KAGVTQTPRYLIKTRGQQVTLSCSPISGHRSVSWYQQTPGQGLQFLFEYFSETQRNKGNFPGRFSGRQFSNSRSEMNVSTLELGDSALYLCASGGALNTGELFFGEGSRLTVL.